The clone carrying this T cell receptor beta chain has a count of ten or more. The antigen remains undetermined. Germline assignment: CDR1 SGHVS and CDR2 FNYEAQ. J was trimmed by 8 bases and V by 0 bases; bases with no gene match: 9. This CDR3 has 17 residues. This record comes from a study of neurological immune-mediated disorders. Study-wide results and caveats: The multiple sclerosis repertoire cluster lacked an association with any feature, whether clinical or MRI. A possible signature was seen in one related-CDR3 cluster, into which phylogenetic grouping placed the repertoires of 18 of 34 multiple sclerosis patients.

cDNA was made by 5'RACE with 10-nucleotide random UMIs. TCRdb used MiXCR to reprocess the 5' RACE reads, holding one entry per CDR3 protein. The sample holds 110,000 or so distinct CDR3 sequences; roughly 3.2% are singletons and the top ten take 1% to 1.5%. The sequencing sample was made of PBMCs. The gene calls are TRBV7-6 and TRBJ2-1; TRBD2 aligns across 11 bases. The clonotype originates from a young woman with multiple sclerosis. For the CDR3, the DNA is TGTGCCAGCAGCTTAGCCCCACTAGCGGGGGAAGGGGATGAGCAGTTCTTC. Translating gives CASSLAPLAGEGDEQFF.